This TCR beta chain originates from a study of blood T cell repertoires in COVID-19. Study-level information: Both acute and convalescent COVID-19 samples were obtained from the United States, Italy and Spain.

In its sample, this clone was seen once. Original data processing: Counts of nucleated cells, estimated from reference gene primer amplification, were obtained. This table comes from immunoSEQ multiplex PCR, and its TCRdb copy is limited to in-frame clones, with some not included. D and trimming come from the DNA, and the V and J calls and clone size come from that table. There are tens of thousands of clones in the sample; over 70% occur only once, and roughly 12% lies in the top ten. V shed 1 base, J shed 0 bases, and the junction held 2 bases outside the gene matches. The CDR3 extends over 15 amino acids. CDR1 is SGHVS and CDR2 is FQNEAQ in the germline V gene.

Sequences were obtained from peripheral blood. V is TRBV7-8 and J is TRBJ1-1, with TRBD1 identical over 7 bases. This receptor was identified in a human donor in a cohort sampled during active COVID-19. DNA of the CDR3: TGTGCCAGCAGCTTAGTACAGGGGATGAACACTGAAGCTTTCTTT. Encoded protein: CASSLVQGMNTEAFF.